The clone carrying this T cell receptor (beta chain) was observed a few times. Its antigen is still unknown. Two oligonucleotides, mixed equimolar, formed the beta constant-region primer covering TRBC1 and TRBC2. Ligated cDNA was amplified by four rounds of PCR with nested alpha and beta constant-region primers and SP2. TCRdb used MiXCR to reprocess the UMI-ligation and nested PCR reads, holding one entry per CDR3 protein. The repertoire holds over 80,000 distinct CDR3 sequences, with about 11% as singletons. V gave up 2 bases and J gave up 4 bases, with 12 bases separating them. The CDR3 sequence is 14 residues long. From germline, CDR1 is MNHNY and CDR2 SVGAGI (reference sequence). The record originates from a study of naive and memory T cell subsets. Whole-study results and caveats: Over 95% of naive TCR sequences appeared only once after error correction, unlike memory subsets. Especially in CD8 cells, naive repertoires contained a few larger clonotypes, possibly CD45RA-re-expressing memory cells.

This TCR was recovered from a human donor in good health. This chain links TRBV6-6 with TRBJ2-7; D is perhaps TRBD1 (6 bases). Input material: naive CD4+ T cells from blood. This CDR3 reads CASSYTETGYEQYF. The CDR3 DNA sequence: TGTGCCAGCAGTTACACCGAAACAGGGTACGAGCAGTACTTC.